This record looks at one T cell receptor beta chain sequence and its context. What it binds is unknown. The sample comes from a study of cytomegalovirus exposure and HLA in healthy donors. Study-level results: Cytomegalovirus association was assigned to approximately 160 TCR beta chains.

Primers: 60 Vbeta forward and 13 Jbeta reverse. This table comes from immunoSEQ multiplex PCR, and its TCRdb copy is limited to in-frame clones, with some not included. The repertoire holds about 180,000 clones, with around 79% as singletons. This clonotype was sampled from a woman between 45 and 65 years old in good health and CMV-seronegative. Sequenced input: PBMCs.

DNA of the CDR3: TGTGCCAGTAGTATAGATCTGGAGTTTGCCGGGGAGCTGTTTTTT. It encodes CASSIDLEFAGELFF. This chain joins TRBV19 and TRBJ2-2, with D unresolved. This CDR3 has 15 residues. Germline V lookup: CDR1 LNHDA, CDR2 SQIVND (reference sequence). V dropped 0 bases and J dropped 6 bases, with 11 bases sitting between them.